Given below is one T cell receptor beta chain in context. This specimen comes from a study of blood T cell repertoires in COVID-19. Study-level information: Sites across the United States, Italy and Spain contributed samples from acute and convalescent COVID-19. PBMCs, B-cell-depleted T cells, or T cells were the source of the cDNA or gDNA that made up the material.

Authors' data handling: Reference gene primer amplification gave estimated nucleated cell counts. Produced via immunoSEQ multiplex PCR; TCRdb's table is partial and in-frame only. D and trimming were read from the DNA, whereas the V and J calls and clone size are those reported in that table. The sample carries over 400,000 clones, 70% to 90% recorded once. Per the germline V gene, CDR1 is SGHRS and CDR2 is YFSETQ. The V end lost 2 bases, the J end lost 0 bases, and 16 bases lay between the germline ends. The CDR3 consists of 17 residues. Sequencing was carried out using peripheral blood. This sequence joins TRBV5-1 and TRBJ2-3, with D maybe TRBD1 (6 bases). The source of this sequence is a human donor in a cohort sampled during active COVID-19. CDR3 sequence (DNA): TGCGCCAGCAGCTTAGGGATTGACAGGCCTAGCACAGATACGCAGTATTTT. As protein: CASSLGIDRPSTDTQYF.